This TCR beta chain stems from a study of blood T cell repertoires in COVID-19. Turning to the study itself: PBMCs, B-cell-depleted T cells, or T cells were the source of the cDNA or gDNA that made up the material.

Germline V gene lookup returns CDR1 SGHRS and CDR2 YFSETQ. The V segment lost 2 bases and the J segment 5 bases; nucleotides outside the gene matches: 2. The CDR3 totals 13 residues. Produced via immunoSEQ multiplex PCR; TCRdb's table is partial and in-frame only. The data contain roughly 150,000 clones, 70% to 90% of them singletons. This sequence originates from a human donor in a cohort sampled during active COVID-19. The J gene is TRBJ1-1, the V gene TRBV5-1, with 8 bases matching TRBD1. The source material was peripheral blood. The CDR3 is CASSLQGETEAFF. The CDR3, as DNA: TGCGCCAGCAGCTTACAGGGGGAAACTGAAGCTTTCTTT.